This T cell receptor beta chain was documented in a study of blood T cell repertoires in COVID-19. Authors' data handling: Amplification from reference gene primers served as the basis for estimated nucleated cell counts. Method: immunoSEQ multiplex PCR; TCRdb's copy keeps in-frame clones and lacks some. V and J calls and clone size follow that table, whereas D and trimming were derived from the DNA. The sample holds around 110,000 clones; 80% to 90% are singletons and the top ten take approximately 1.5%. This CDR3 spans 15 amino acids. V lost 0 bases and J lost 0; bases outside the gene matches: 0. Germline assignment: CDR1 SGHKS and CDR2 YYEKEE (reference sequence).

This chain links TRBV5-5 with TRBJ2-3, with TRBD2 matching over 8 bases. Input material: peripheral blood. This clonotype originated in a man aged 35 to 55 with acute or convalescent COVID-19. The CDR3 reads CASSLASGSTDTQYF. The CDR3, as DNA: TGTGCCAGCAGCTTGGCTAGCGGGAGCACAGATACGCAGTATTTT. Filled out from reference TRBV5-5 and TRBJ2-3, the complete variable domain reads DAGVTQSPTHLIKTRGQQVTLRCSPISGHKSVSWYQQVLGQGPQFIFQYYEKEERGRGNFPDRFSARQFPNYSSELNVNALLLGDSALYLCASSLASGSTDTQYFGPGTRLTVL.